The 21 T cell receptor beta chains listed next were all sequenced from one sample in a study of T-cell memory formation after mild COVID-19. TCRdb re-derived calls from the 5' RACE reads in MiXCR, one entry per CDR3 protein. Of around 100,000 distinct CDR3 sequences in the sample, about a fifth were seen once. The specimen was PBMCs or a T cell subset sorted from them (not recorded which). The receptors were sampled from a man aged 18 to 30 who had mild COVID-19 (a few samples of this study predate the infection). Cell type and time point are not known.

The chain uses TRBV28 and TRBJ2-3; 7 bases align to TRBD1. The CDR3 loop spans 17 amino acids. V was clipped by 5 bases and J by 2 bases; unmatched bases: 13. CDR1 and CDR2 (germline): MDHEN, SYDVKM. The CDR3 coding sequence is TGTGCCAGCAGTCTCACGGGACAGAGCCTTTACACAGATACGCAGTATTTT. Its protein product is CASSLTGQSLYTDTQYF.

V is TRBV12-3 or TRBV12-4 and J is TRBJ2-1; D unresolved. CDR3 length: 13 residues. The V and J ends lost 2 bases and 5 bases respectively, with 7 bases between them. The CDR3 bases are TGTGCCAGCAGTTTAACAGTAGACAATGAGCAGTTCTTC. This gives the protein CASSLTVDNEQFF.

The rearrangement links TRBV19 to TRBJ2-1; the D is unclear. This CDR3 is 13 amino acids long. CDR1 and CDR2 (germline): LNHDA, SQIVND (reference sequence). V lost 3 bases to trimming and J lost 2 bases, with 5 bases between them. The CDR3 nucleotides are TGTGCCAGTAGTATTACACCCTACAATGAGCAGTTCTTC. Residues: CASSITPYNEQFF.

The CDR3 bases are TGTGCCAGCAGCTTGGCGGCTAGTGATGAGCAGTTCTTC. Its protein is CASSLAASDEQFF. The J gene is TRBJ2-1, the V gene TRBV5-4; D call uncertain. Germline V gene lookup returns CDR1 SGHNT and CDR2 YYREEE (reference sequence). Trimming shortened V by 0 bases and J by 8 bases, and 9 bases separated the two germline ends. This CDR3 region has 13 residues.

CDR3 DNA: TGTGCCAGCAGCACCCGGCCCGGGGAGCTGTTTTTT. Encoded protein: CASSTRPGELFF. This chain uses TRBV13 with TRBJ2-2; D is uncertain. This CDR3 is 12 amino acids long. V was shortened by 5 bases and J by 6 bases, with 7 bases between the two germline ends. The germline V gene encodes CDR1 PRHDT and CDR2 FYEKMQ (reference sequence).

This clonotype has only a few counts. CDR3 in DNA: TGTGCCAGCAGTTACTTACCGTTAGCATCCTACGAGCAGTACTTC. It encodes CASSYLPLASYEQYF. The genes are TRBV6-6 and TRBJ2-7; D is unclear. V was trimmed by 1 base and J by 1 base, leaving 11 bases between them. This CDR3 is built from 15 residues. The germline V gene has CDR1 MNHNY and CDR2 SVGAGI (reference sequence).

The chain links TRBV12-3 or TRBV12-4 to TRBJ2-1; D gene uncertain. Trimming stripped 3 bases from V and 5 bases from J, with 8 bases between. The CDR3 is made up of 13 amino acids. The CDR3 bases are TGTGCCAGCAGTTTGGGCAGCAACAATGAGCAGTTCTTC. Translation gives CASSLGSNNEQFF.

This clonotype was counted many times. This chain uses TRBV6-4 with TRBJ2-2; D may be TRBD1 (7 bases). The CDR3 has 14 residues. CDR1 is MRHNA and CDR2 is SNTAGT in the germline V gene. V was pared by 5 bases and J by 3 bases, with 10 bases between. DNA for the CDR3: TGTGCCAGCAGTCAGGGGGGATACACCGGGGAGCTGTTTTTT. Translating it yields CASSQGGYTGELFF.

The rearrangement joins TRBV3-1 to TRBJ1-1, with D hard to call. The germline CDR1 and CDR2 sequences are LGHDT and YNNKEL (reference sequence). V was clipped by 0 bases and J by 8 bases, with 10 bases between them. The CDR3 has 13 amino acids. The CDR3 bases are TGTGCCAGCAGCCAAGAGGGGAATAGAGAAGCTTTCTTT. Translated: CASSQEGNREAFF.

The genes are TRBV12-5 and TRBJ2-7; 9 bases fit TRBD1. Per germline, CDR1 LGHNT and CDR2 FRNRAP. Trimming removed 6 bases from V and 3 bases from J; junction bases left unmatched: 9. There are 15 residues in the CDR3. The CDR3 DNA reads as TGTGCTAGTGGACCCGGGACAGGGAAGCGCTACGAGCAGTACTTC. This codes for CASGPGTGKRYEQYF.

The CDR3 here is CASSRRQGGEKLFF. In nucleotides, the CDR3 is TGCGCCAGCAGCCGGAGACAGGGAGGGGAAAAACTGTTTTTT. This rearrangement joins TRBV4-3 to TRBJ1-4, with 7 positions matching TRBD1. The CDR3 spans 14 residues. Germline loops: CDR1 LGHNA, CDR2 YSLEER. Trimming cost V 4 bases and J 8 bases; bases outside gene matches: 7.

This chain connects TRBV27 to TRBJ2-5; 14 bases align to TRBD2. The CDR3 runs to 17 residues. CDR1 MNHEY and CDR2 SMNVEV come from the germline V gene (reference sequence). Trimming removed 7 bases from V and 2 bases from J; junction bases left unmatched: 9. The CDR3 DNA sequence: TGTGCCAGCAAGACCGGACTAGCGGGGGGCCCTCAAGAGACCCAGTACTTC. The encoded protein is CASKTGLAGGPQETQYF.

This clonotype appeared a few times. The rearrangement links TRBV9 to TRBJ2-5; 10 bases agree with TRBD1. Germline V gene data show CDR1 as SGDLS and CDR2 as YYNGEE. There are 13 residues in the CDR3. CDR3 in amino acids: CASGTGVLETQYF. For the CDR3, the DNA is TGTGCATCAGGGACAGGGGTTTTGGAGACCCAGTACTTC.

V usage is TRBV28 and J usage is TRBJ1-1; TRBD1 matches at 8 bases. The CDR3 sequence is 16 residues long. J was trimmed by 1 base and V by 5 bases; bases with no gene match: 9. The germline V gene has CDR1 MDHEN and CDR2 SYDVKM. The CDR3 reads CASSPGTGFGNTEAFF. In DNA, the CDR3 is TGTGCCAGCAGTCCCGGGACAGGTTTCGGGAACACTGAAGCTTTCTTT.

In its sample, this clonotype was seen a few times. At one end the junction does not follow the germline gene, possibly because of a read error. This chain joins TRBV7-2 and TRBJ2-4, with TRBD1 identical over 9 bases. The germline V gene encodes CDR1 SGHTA and CDR2 FQGNSA. The CDR3 consists of 16 residues. The chain's CDR3 is CASSFASGQGTFKGVF. CDR3 bases: TGTGCCAGCAGCTTTGCGAGTGGACAGGGGACTTTCAAAGGGGTATTC.

This chain links TRBV5-4 with TRBJ2-1; perhaps TRBD1 as D (6 bases). The germline CDR1 and CDR2 sequences are SGHNT and YYREEE (reference sequence). CDR3 length: 12 amino acids. Deletions cut 7 bases from V and 7 bases from J, with 12 bases between. CDR3 amino acids: CASQVGANEQFF. CDR3 nucleotide sequence: TGTGCCAGCCAAGTGGGGGCTAATGAGCAGTTCTTC.

In this sample, this clonotype turned up a few times. The chain combines TRBV12-3 or TRBV12-4 with TRBJ2-7, with D perhaps given as TRBD1 or TRBD2 (6 bases each). Trimming took off 5 bases at V and 5 bases at J, with 10 bases between the two ends. The CDR3 has 12 amino acids. The CDR3 region has the DNA TGTGCCAGCAGTCGAAGGGGGGACGAGCAGTACTTC. Its protein is CASSRRGDEQYF.

In its sample, this clonotype was seen a few times. The chain has TRBV6-2 or TRBV6-3 and TRBJ1-6, with a possible D match to TRBD1 (5 bases). Trimming took 7 bases from V and 7 from J, leaving 11 bases between them. The CDR3 is 13 residues long. Germline V gene data show CDR1 as MNHEY and CDR2 as SVGEGT. The CDR3 DNA sequence: TGTGCCAGCATCCCGGGGCCGAATTCACCCCTCCACTTT. As protein: CASIPGPNSPLHF.

V is TRBV4-2 and J is TRBJ2-1; D gene ambiguous. Trimming pared 4 bases from V and 9 bases from J, leaving 10 bases between. The CDR3 consists of 12 residues. CDR1 is LGHNA, CDR2 YNFKEQ, per germline. CDR3 DNA sequence: TGTGCCAGCAGCCCGGGTCGAGGTGAGCAGTTCTTC. Translated: CASSPGRGEQFF.

The V call is TRBV4-2, the J call TRBJ2-3; D remains unclear. V lost 0 bases, J lost 4 bases, and 11 bases lay in between. Per the germline V gene, CDR1 is LGHNA and CDR2 is YNFKEQ. CDR3 size: 15 residues. The CDR3 reads CASSQDQALADTQYF. The DNA for the CDR3 is TGTGCCAGCAGCCAAGATCAGGCACTGGCAGATACGCAGTATTTT.

CDR3 residues: CASRGGSYEQYV. CDR3 nucleotide sequence: TGTGCCAGCAGGGGCGGCTCCTACGAGCAGTACGTC. V and J are TRBV6-1 and TRBJ2-7, with no clear D. There are 12 residues in the CDR3. V was shortened by 6 bases and J by 0 bases, with 6 bases between the two germline ends. Germline CDR1 reads MNHNS; CDR2 reads SASEGT.